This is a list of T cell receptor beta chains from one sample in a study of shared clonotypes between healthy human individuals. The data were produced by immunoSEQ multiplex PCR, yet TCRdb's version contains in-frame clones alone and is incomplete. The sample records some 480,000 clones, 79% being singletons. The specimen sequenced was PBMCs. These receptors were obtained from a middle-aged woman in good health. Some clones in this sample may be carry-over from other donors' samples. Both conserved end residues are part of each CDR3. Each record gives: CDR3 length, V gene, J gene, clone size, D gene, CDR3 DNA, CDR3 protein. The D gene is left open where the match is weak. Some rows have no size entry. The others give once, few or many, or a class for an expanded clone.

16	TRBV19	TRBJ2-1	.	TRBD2	TGTGCCAGTAGTATTAGCCGACTAGCGATGTACAATGAGCAGTTCTTC	CASSISRLAMYNEQFF
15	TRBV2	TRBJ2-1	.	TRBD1	TGTGCCAGCAGTGAAGACGGACAGGCGGTTAATGAGCAGTTCTTC	CASSEDGQAVNEQFF
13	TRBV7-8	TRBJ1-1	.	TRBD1	TGTGCCAGCAGCTTCACAGGGGGCACTGAAGCTTTCTTT	CASSFTGGTEAFF
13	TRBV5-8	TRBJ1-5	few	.	TGTGCCAGCAGCTTGGTAAAGGGCCAGCCCCAGCATTTT	CASSLVKGQPQHF
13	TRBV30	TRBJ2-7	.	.	TGTGCCTGGACTCCGGGCGGCTCCTACGAGCAGTACTTC	CAWTPGGSYEQYF
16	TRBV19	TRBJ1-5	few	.	TGTGCCAGTAGTATAGAGAGGGCGCGGGGCAATCAGCCCCAGCATTTT	CASSIERARGNQPQHF
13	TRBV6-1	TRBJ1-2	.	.	TGTGCCAGCAGTGAACTGGGGAACTATGGCTACACCTTC	CASSELGNYGYTF
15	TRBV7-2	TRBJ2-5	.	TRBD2	TGTGCCAGCAGCTTAGGACTAGCGGGAGTGGAGACCCAGTACTTC	CASSLGLAGVETQYF
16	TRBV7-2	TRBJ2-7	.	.	TGTGCCAGCAGTGCGGACTACTCGGCCCACTCCTACGAGCAGTACTTC	CASSADYSAHSYEQYF
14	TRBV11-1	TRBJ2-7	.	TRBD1	TGTGCCAGCAGCTCCCAGGGACAGGGTTCCGAGCAGTACTTC	CASSSQGQGSEQYF
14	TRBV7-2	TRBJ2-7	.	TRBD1	TGTGCCAGCAGCAGACAGGGGGCGGTCTACGAGCAGTACTTC	CASSRQGAVYEQYF
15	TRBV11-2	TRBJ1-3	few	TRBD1	TGTGCCAGCAGCTTACGACAGGGAAGTGGAAACACCATATATTTT	CASSLRQGSGNTIYF
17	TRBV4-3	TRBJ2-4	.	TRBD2	TGCGCCAGCAGCCAAGACGGTGGACGACTAGCCAAGAACATTCAGTACTTC	CASSQDGGRLAKNIQYF
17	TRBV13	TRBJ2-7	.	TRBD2	TGTGCCAGCAGCAACGGACTAGCGGGAGGGGGCACCTACGAGCAGTACTTC	CASSNGLAGGGTYEQYF
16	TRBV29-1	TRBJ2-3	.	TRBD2	TGCAGCGGCGGACTAGCGGGAGGGCCGATGACAGATACGCAGTATTTT	CSGGLAGGPMTDTQYF
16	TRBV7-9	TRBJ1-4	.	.	TGTGCCAGCAGCTTAGACCTAACAGGGAATAATGAAAAACTGTTTTTT	CASSLDLTGNNEKLFF
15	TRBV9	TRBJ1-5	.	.	TGTGCCAGCAGCCCCCACTCGGAGGGGGAATCAGCCCAGCATTTT	CASSPHSEGESAQHF
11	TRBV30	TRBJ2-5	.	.	TGTGCCTGGAGCGGACGGGGAAAGTTGTACTTC	CAWSGRGKLYF
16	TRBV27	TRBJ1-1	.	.	TGTGCCAGCAGTAAAATAAAACCAGGACTGCTCACTGAAGCTTTCTTT	CASSKIKPGLLTEAFF
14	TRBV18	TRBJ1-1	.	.	TGTGCCAGCTCACCACCATTGGGGGGCACTGAAGCTTTCTTT	CASSPPLGGTEAFF
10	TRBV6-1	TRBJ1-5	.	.	TGTTCCACAGGGTTTCAGCCCCAGCATTTT	CSTGFQPQHF
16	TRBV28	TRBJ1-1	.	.	TGTGCCAGCAGCCCGCCCCCTCAGAGACGAAACACTGAAGCTTTCTTT	CASSPPPQRRNTEAFF
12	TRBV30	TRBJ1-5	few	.	TGTGCCTGGAGTGCACAAAATCAGCCCCAGCATTTT	CAWSAQNQPQHF
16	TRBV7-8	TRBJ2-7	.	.	TGTGCCAGCAGCAACCACAGGGACCCCTTCTCCTACGAGCAGTACTTC	CASSNHRDPFSYEQYF
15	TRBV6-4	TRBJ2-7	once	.	TGTGCCAGCAGTGAATGGGGGGCCCACCCCTACGAGCAGTACTTC	CASSEWGAHPYEQYF
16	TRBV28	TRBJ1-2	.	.	TGTGCCAGCAGTGATATAAAGACAGGCGCTAGGTATGGCTACACCTTC	CASSDIKTGARYGYTF
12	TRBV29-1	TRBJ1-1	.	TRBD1	TGCAGCGTCAGGACAGGGGGAACTGAAGCTTTCTTT	CSVRTGGTEAFF
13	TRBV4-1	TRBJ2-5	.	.	TGCGCCAGCAGCCCCAGGATGCTTGAGACCCAGTACTTC	CASSPRMLETQYF
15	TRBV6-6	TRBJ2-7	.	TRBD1	TGTGCCAGCAGGCAACAGGGGGAGAGCTCCTACGAGCAGTACTTC	CASRQQGESSYEQYF
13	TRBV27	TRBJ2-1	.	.	TGTGCCAGCAGTTTATTCTACTCGGATGAGCAGTTCTTC	CASSLFYSDEQFF
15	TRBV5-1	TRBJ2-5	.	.	TGCGCCAGCAGCTTGGCAAGCACAGGGTACGAGACCCAGTACTTC	CASSLASTGYETQYF
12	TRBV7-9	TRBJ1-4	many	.	TGTGCCATGGGGGGTACTAATGAAAAACTGTTTTTT	CAMGGTNEKLFF
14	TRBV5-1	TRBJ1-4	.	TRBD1	TGCGCCAGCAGCCCGGGACAGGGGAATGAAAAACTGTTTTTT	CASSPGQGNEKLFF
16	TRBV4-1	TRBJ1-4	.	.	TGCGCCAGCAGCCAAGATAGTGCGGGGGGTGAAGAAAAACTGTTTTTT	CASSQDSAGGEEKLFF
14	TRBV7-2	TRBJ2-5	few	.	TGTGCCAGCAGCTTAGGGGGGTCCCAAGAGACCCAGTACTTC	CASSLGGSQETQYF
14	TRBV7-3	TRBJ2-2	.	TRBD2	TGTGCCAGCAGCTTAAGCGGGAGAACCGGGGAGCTGTTTTTT	CASSLSGRTGELFF
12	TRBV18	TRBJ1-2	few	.	TGTGCCAGCTCCCCTCAAGGCGATGGCTACACCTTC	CASSPQGDGYTF
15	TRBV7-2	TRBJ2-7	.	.	TGTGCCAGCAGCCGAACAGGGCTTCCAGTGAACGAGCAGTACTTC	CASSRTGLPVNEQYF
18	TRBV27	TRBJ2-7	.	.	TGTGCCAGCAGTTTATGGGTCCCTCGTCCGCGGGATGTGTACGAGCAGTACTTC	CASSLWVPRPRDVYEQYF
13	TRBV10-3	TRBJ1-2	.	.	TGTGCCATCAGTGGGGGAGCGCTCTATGGCTACACCTTC	CAISGGALYGYTF
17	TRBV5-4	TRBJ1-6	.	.	TGTGCCAGCAGCCGGGGACCGATGAGCTCCTATAATTCACCCCTCCACTTT	CASSRGPMSSYNSPLHF
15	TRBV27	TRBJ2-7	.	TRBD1	TGTGCCAGCAGTCCGCGGACAGGGGCGGCCTACGAGCAGTACTTC	CASSPRTGAAYEQYF
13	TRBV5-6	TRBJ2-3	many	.	TGTGCCAGCAGAGATTGGGCCACAGATACGCAGTATTTT	CASRDWATDTQYF
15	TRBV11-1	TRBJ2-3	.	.	TGTGCCAGCACCAGAACAGGGCTCATAACAGATACGCAGTATTTT	CASTRTGLITDTQYF
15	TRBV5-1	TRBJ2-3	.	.	TGCGCCAGCAGCTTTAGCGGCGCTAGCACAGATACGCAGTATTTT	CASSFSGASTDTQYF
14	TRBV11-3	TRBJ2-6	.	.	TGTGCCAGCAGCTTTGGCTCTGGGGCCAACGTCCTGACTTTC	CASSFGSGANVLTF
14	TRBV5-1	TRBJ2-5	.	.	TGCGCCAGCAGCCGTGACAGAAACCAAGAGACCCAGTACTTC	CASSRDRNQETQYF
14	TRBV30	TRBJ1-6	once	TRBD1	TGTGCCTGGAGTTCAGGGGGCCTATTTTCACCCCTCCACTTT	CAWSSGGLFSPLHF